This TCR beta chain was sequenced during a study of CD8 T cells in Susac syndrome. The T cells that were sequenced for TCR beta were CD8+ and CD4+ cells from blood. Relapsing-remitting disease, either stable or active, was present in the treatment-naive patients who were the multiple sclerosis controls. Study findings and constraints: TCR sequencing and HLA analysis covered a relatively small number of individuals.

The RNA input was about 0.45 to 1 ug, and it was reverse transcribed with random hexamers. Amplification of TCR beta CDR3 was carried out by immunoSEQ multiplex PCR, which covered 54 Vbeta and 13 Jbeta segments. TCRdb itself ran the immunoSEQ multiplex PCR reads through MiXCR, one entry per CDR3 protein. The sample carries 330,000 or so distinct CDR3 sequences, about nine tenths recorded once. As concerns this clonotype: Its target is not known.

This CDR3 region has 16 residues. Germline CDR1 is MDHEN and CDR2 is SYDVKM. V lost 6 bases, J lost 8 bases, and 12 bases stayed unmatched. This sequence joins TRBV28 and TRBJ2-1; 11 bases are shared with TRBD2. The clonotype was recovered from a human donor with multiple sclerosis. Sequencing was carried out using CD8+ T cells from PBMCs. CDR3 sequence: CASSSKLAGDIDEQFF. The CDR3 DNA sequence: TGTGCCAGCAGCTCCAAACTAGCGGGGGATATCGATGAGCAGTTCTTC.